The rows below give T cell receptor beta chains drawn from one sample of a study of a mutant IDH1 vaccine in newly diagnosed glioma. TCRdb's table, derived via immunoSEQ multiplex PCR, lists solely in-frame clones and lacks some. The top ten hold roughly 3% of the sample, which has tens of thousands of clones, roughly 87% seen once. These receptors' antigens are unknown. The sample was PBMCs, taken from a glioma patient whose treatment included an IDH1 peptide vaccine. Source of these receptors: a woman in her forties or fifties with glioma. CDR3s include the opening cysteine and the closing phenylalanine or tryptophan. Each record gives: CDR3 length, clone size, V gene, D gene, J gene, CDR3 protein, CDR3 DNA. D genes are given only for firm matches. Clone size is not always given. Where it is, it says once, few, many or a class for expanded clones.

>16|.|TRBV18|.|TRBJ2-7
CASSPPAPDRSYEQYF
TGTGCCAGCTCACCACCGGCCCCCGACAGGTCCTACGAGCAGTACTTC
>13|.|TRBV11-2|.|TRBJ1-1
CASSFSGNTEAFF
TGTGCCAGCAGCTTCTCGGGGAACACTGAAGCTTTCTTT
>14|.|TRBV7-9|.|TRBJ1-4
CASSLRQTNEKLFF
TGTGCCAGCAGCTTACGGCAGACGAATGAAAAACTGTTTTTT
>17|.|TRBV7-9|.|TRBJ2-6
CASSLAQGTAGANVLTF
TGTGCCAGCAGCTTAGCACAGGGAACGGCCGGGGCCAACGTCCTGACTTTC
>14|.|TRBV27|TRBD1|TRBJ1-6
CASRPPGQGAPLHF
TGTGCCAGCAGACCCCCAGGACAGGGGGCACCCCTCCACTTT
>17|.|TRBV5-4|TRBD2|TRBJ2-2
CASSTGTSGPNTGELFF
TGTGCCAGCAGCACCGGGACTAGCGGGCCGAACACCGGGGAGCTGTTTTTT
>15|.|TRBV5-4|TRBD2|TRBJ2-2
CASREGGTSAGELFF
TGTGCCAGCCGCGAGGGCGGGACTAGCGCGGGGGAGCTGTTTTTT
>14|.|TRBV23-1|.|TRBJ1-5
CASSQSLVNQPQHF
TGCGCCAGCAGTCAATCACTAGTTAATCAGCCCCAGCATTTT
>18|.|TRBV5-4|TRBD2|TRBJ2-7
CASSPGTSGGRNLYEQYF
TGTGCCAGCAGCCCCGGGACTAGCGGGGGCCGCAACCTCTACGAGCAGTACTTC
>13|once|TRBV5-5|.|TRBJ1-2
CASSSDIGYGYTF
TGTGCCAGCAGCTCGGACATCGGCTATGGCTACACCTTC
>13|.|TRBV11-2|.|TRBJ2-2
CASSFGYAGELFF
TGTGCCAGCAGCTTTGGTTACGCCGGGGAGCTGTTTTTT
>14|.|TRBV6-1|TRBD1|TRBJ1-1
CASNRQGMGTEAFF
TGTGCCAGCAACCGACAGGGGATGGGCACTGAAGCTTTCTTT
>11|.|TRBV19|.|TRBJ2-2
CASTLDGELFF
TGTGCCAGTACCCTCGACGGGGAGCTGTTTTTT
>14|.|TRBV29-1|TRBD1|TRBJ1-2
CSFPSGGGDYGYTF
TGCAGCTTCCCTTCAGGGGGTGGGGACTATGGCTACACCTTC
>14|.|TRBV10-3|TRBD1|TRBJ1-1
CAISAGTANTEAFF
TGTGCCATCAGTGCGGGGACAGCGAACACTGAAGCTTTCTTT
>16|few|TRBV19|.|TRBJ1-3
CASSLPRGPSGNTIYF
TGTGCCAGTAGTCTTCCCCGGGGGCCATCTGGAAACACCATATATTTT
>13|.|TRBV7-8|.|TRBJ1-2
CASSLDQLYGYTF
TGTGCCAGCAGCTTAGATCAACTCTATGGCTACACCTTC
>17|.|TRBV7-2|TRBD2|TRBJ2-1
CASSYRLAGGSYNEQFF
TGTGCCAGCAGCTATCGACTAGCGGGGGGCTCCTACAATGAGCAGTTCTTC
>18|.|TRBV30|TRBD2|TRBJ2-1
CAWSVLGLAGGFHNEQFF
TGTGCCTGGAGTGTCCTGGGACTAGCGGGGGGATTCCACAATGAGCAGTTCTTC
>14|few|TRBV9|.|TRBJ1-1
CASSVEENRAEAFF
TGTGCCAGCAGCGTAGAGGAGAATAGGGCTGAAGCTTTCTTT
>15|.|TRBV7-2|TRBD1|TRBJ1-2
CASSRARTGGGGYTF
TGTGCCAGCAGCCGAGCCAGGACAGGGGGCGGTGGCTACACCTTC
>15|.|TRBV7-6|.|TRBJ1-1
CASSLGPPPSAEAFF
TGTGCCAGCAGCTTAGGACCCCCCCCGTCGGCAGAAGCTTTCTTT
>14|few|TRBV7-9|.|TRBJ2-2
CASSLERNTGELFF
TGTGCCAGCAGCTTAGAACGGAACACCGGGGAGCTGTTTTTT
>16|.|TRBV7-9|TRBD1|TRBJ2-5
CASSSSGTGEQETQYF
TGTGCCAGCAGCTCATCCGGGACAGGGGAGCAAGAGACCCAGTACTTC
>15|.|TRBV5-1|.|TRBJ2-7
CASSLGTPGVIGQYF
TGCGCCAGCAGCTTAGGGACTCCGGGGGTAATCGGGCAGTACTTC
>13|.|TRBV6-1|.|TRBJ1-3
CASRTGWGNTIYF
TGTGCCAGCAGGACAGGCTGGGGAAACACCATATATTTT
>12|once|TRBV19|.|TRBJ1-6
CASSIGGSPLHF
TGTGCCAGTAGTATTGGGGGATCACCCCTCCACTTT
>14|.|TRBV5-4|.|TRBJ1-2
CASSPALGAYGYTF
TGTGCCAGCAGCCCCGCCTTGGGGGCGTATGGCTACACCTTC
>14|.|TRBV9|TRBD1|TRBJ1-1
CASSVDRGDTEAFF
TGTGCCAGCAGCGTAGACAGGGGGGACACTGAAGCTTTCTTT
>14|.|TRBV9|.|TRBJ2-5
CASSSTGRGETQYF
TGTGCCAGCAGCTCTACAGGGAGGGGAGAGACCCAGTACTTC
>13|.|TRBV19|.|TRBJ2-7
CASSIKGPYEQYF
TGTGCCAGTAGTATAAAGGGACCCTACGAGCAGTACTTC
>12|.|TRBV29-1|.|TRBJ2-7
CSALWGSYEQYF
TGCAGCGCCCTTTGGGGTTCCTACGAGCAGTACTTC
>14|few|TRBV19|.|TRBJ2-2
CASSMRFTTGELFF
TGTGCCAGTAGTATGCGGTTTACTACCGGGGAGCTGTTTTTT
>14|medium-sized|TRBV6-4|TRBD1|TRBJ2-3
CASSDGQGADTQYF
TGTGCCAGCAGTGACGGACAGGGGGCAGATACGCAGTATTTT
>16|.|TRBV9|TRBD2|TRBJ2-5
CASSVSAGGHEETQYF
TGTGCCAGCAGCGTCTCAGCGGGGGGGCATGAAGAGACCCAGTACTTC
>16|.|TRBV10-1|.|TRBJ2-2
CASSDFGGKRPGELFF
TGCGCCAGCAGTGATTTTGGGGGAAAGAGACCCGGGGAGCTGTTTTTT
>13|.|TRBV2|.|TRBJ1-5
CASSEGVIQPQHF
TGTGCCAGCTCAGAAGGGGTGATTCAGCCCCAGCATTTT
>17|.|TRBV4-3|.|TRBJ1-4
CASSQAILVATNEKLFF
TGCGCCAGCAGCCAGGCCATCCTCGTTGCAACTAATGAAAAACTGTTTTTT
>13|.|TRBV30|.|TRBJ1-2
CAWSRGWGDGYTF
TGTGCCTGGAGTCGTGGTTGGGGGGATGGCTACACCTTC
>13|.|TRBV25-1|TRBD1|TRBJ1-2
CASSGDRAAGYTF
TGTGCCAGCAGTGGCGACAGGGCTGCGGGCTACACCTTC
>15|.|TRBV6-1|.|TRBJ2-7
CASSERGGKGDEQYF
TGTGCCAGCAGTGAAAGGGGGGGCAAGGGTGACGAGCAGTACTTC
>13|.|TRBV14|.|TRBJ1-2
CASSSTQNYGYTF
TGTGCCAGCAGTTCTACACAGAACTATGGCTACACCTTC
>14|.|TRBV29-1|TRBD1|TRBJ1-5
CSVGVQGSNQPQHF
TGCAGCGTTGGGGTACAGGGGAGCAATCAGCCCCAGCATTTT
>14|.|TRBV18|.|TRBJ1-1
CASSPSPGWTEAFF
TGTGCCAGCTCACCTTCGCCAGGGTGGACTGAAGCTTTCTTT
>15|once|TRBV27|.|TRBJ1-5
CASSLKGGTNQPQHF
TGTGCCAGCAGTTTAAAGGGAGGGACCAATCAGCCCCAGCATTTT
>11|.|TRBV27|.|TRBJ1-1
CASTSPTEAFF
TGTGCCAGCACTAGTCCCACTGAAGCTTTCTTT
>13|.|TRBV5-4|.|TRBJ2-6
CAGRFSGANVLTF
TGTGCCGGCCGCTTCTCTGGGGCCAACGTCCTGACTTTC
>15|.|TRBV4-2|TRBD1|TRBJ2-7
CASSQEGQGLYEQYF
TGTGCCAGCAGCCAAGAAGGACAGGGCCTTTACGAGCAGTACTTC
>14|.|TRBV7-3|.|TRBJ2-7
CASSRTGTNGEQYF
TGTGCCAGCAGCCGGACCGGAACAAATGGCGAGCAGTACTTC